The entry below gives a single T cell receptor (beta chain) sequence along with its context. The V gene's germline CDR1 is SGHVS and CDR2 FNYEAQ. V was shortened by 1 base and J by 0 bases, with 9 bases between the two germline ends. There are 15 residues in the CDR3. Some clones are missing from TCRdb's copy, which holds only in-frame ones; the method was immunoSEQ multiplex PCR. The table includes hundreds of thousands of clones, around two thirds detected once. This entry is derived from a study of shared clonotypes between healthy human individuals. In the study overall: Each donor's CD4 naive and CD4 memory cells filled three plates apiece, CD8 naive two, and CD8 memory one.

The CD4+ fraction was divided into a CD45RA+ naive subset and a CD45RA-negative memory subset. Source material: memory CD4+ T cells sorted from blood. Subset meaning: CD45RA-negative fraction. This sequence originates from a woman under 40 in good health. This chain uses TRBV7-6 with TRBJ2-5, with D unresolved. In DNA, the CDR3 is TGTGCCAGCAGCTTAGGACAAACGTACCAAGAGACCCAGTACTTC. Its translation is CASSLGQTYQETQYF.